These T cell receptor beta chains were read from a single sample in a study of cytomegalovirus exposure and HLA in healthy donors. Assay used: immunoSEQ multiplex PCR; TCRdb lists only in-frame clones, some missing. The sample records about 82,000 clones, 65% being singletons. The sequencing sample was made of PBMCs. These receptors all come from a woman aged 45 to 65 in good health and CMV-seropositive. Both conserved end residues are part of each CDR3.

j_call cdr3_length v_call cdr3_aa
TRBJ2-7 15 TRBV4-2 CASSQGMEEGFRQYF
TRBJ1-4 14 TRBV13 CASSLNRDSEKLFF
TRBJ2-7 19 TRBV5-8 CASSLIGPELAQAYYEQYF
TRBJ1-4 13 TRBV5-4 CASSSRGDEKLFF
TRBJ2-7 11 TRBV9 CASFVSLEQYF
TRBJ1-1 14 TRBV7-6 CASSLAGGGTEAFF
TRBJ1-1 13 TRBV5-5 CASSFQGPTEAFF
TRBJ1-1 13 TRBV5-6 CASAMTGATEAFF
TRBJ2-3 17 TRBV19 CASSRDRGGQGTDTQYF
TRBJ2-7 16 TRBV6-5 CASSYSTGGLAYEQYF
TRBJ2-5 13 TRBV5-6 CASSLLALETQYF
TRBJ1-2 17 TRBV7-2 CASSSLRISRGIWGYTF
TRBJ2-1 15 TRBV7-8 CASNPAAGGGNEQFF
TRBJ1-2 14 TRBV2 CASRDRGANYGYTF
TRBJ2-7 15 TRBV2 CASSIAGGLGNQKYF
TRBJ2-7 14 TRBV28 CASSLEASSYEQYF
TRBJ2-7 13 TRBV5-1 CASSLGQGSEQYF
TRBJ1-1 13 TRBV27 CASSFRVGGQAFF